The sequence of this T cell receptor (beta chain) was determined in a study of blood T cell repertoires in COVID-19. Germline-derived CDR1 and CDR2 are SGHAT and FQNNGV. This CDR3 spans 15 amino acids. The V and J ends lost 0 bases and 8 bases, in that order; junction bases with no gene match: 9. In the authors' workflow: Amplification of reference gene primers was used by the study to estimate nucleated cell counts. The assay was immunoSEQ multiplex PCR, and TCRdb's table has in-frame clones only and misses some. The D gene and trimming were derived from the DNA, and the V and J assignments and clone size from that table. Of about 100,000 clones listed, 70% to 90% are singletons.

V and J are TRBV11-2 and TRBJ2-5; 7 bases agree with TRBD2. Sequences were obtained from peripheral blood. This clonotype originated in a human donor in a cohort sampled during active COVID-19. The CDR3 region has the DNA TGTGCCAGCAGCTTAGATAGGCAGAGCGGGAAAACCCAGTACTTC. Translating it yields CASSLDRQSGKTQYF.